The TCR beta chain described here comes from a study of blood T cell repertoires in COVID-19. Study context: T cells, B-cell-depleted T cells, or PBMCs provided the cDNA or gDNA that served as material.

The CDR3 covers 14 residues. V was trimmed by 3 bases and J by 9 bases, leaving 17 bases between them. The V gene's germline CDR1 is GTSNPN and CDR2 SVGIG (reference sequence). Everyone who took part was about 18 to 89 years old, and they came from about 25 US areas. Assay: immunoSEQ multiplex PCR; the TCRdb copy retains only in-frame clones and omits some. The data show 200,000 or so clones, 70% to 90% seen once. This clone was picked up a small number of times. The chain is built from TRBV30 and TRBJ1-4, with D possibly being TRBD1 (6 bases). The source material was PBMCs or T cells enriched from blood (not recorded which). This clonotype was sampled from a woman in her thirties or forties with acute COVID-19. CDR3 sequence: CAWSLGGTSKKLFF. CDR3 nucleotides: TGTGCCTGGAGCCTGGGAGGGACATCGAAAAAACTGTTTTTT.